This T cell receptor beta chain was profiled in a study of OX40 agonist ivuxolimab in advanced cancers. This CDR3 comprises 18 residues. Repertoires were generated with immunoSEQ multiplex PCR, while TCRdb's copy carries only in-frame clones and drops some. In the table there are 80,000 to 95,000 clones, approximately 90% of which are singletons. V usage is TRBV21-1 and J usage is TRBJ2-3; TRBD2, the table's D call, was not compared with the DNA. TRBV21-1 has pseudogene status. The starting material was CD4+ or CD8+ T cells sorted from blood, obtained in a trial of the OX40 agonist ivuxolimab. This TCR was recovered from an adult with an advanced solid tumor such as melanoma, head and neck, liver or kidney cancer. The CDR3 DNA sequence: TGTGCCAGCAGCAAAAAGGGACGGCGGGAGTATTGTACAGATACGCAGTATTTT. This codes for CASSKKGRREYCTDTQYF.